The text below deals with one TCR beta chain. The CDR3 covers 12 residues. Trimming pared 5 bases from V and 7 bases from J, leaving 10 bases between. Per the germline V gene, CDR1 is SGHTA and CDR2 is FQGNSA. Alongside CTLA-4 blockade with ipilimumab, patients with chemo-refractory metastatic non-small-cell lung cancer received focal radiation. These data are taken from a study of radiotherapy plus CTLA-4 blockade in lung cancer. Study background: Disease control was seen in 31% of patients, objective responses in roughly 17%.

Generated by immunoSEQ multiplex PCR, the TCRdb table keeps only in-frame clones and is missing some. The sample consists of fewer than 65,000 clones, 77% of them appearing once. The clonotype comes from a human donor with non-small cell lung cancer whose response to radiotherapy plus ipilimumab could not be evaluated. The chain has TRBV7-2 and TRBJ2-3; weak D call: TRBD1 (6 bases). Sequencing used peripheral blood, obtained from a patient treated with radiotherapy plus ipilimumab. The CDR3 here is CASSPQGYTQYF. The CDR3 DNA reads TGTGCCAGCAGCCCACAGGGATATACGCAGTATTTT.